A selection of T cell receptor beta chains follows, all from one sample in a study of CD8 T cells in ankylosing spondylitis. TCRdb re-analysed the 5' RACE reads in MiXCR, keeping a single row per CDR3 protein. The sample includes roughly 230,000 distinct CDR3 sequences, about 18% seen only once; the top ten take approximately 32%. The specimen was blood, either unsorted or a sorted T cell fraction (not recorded which). These receptors originate from a male donor with ankylosing spondylitis or in good health (not recorded which). Both conserved end residues are part of each CDR3. The order of the fields is clone size, V gene, D gene, J gene, CDR3 DNA, CDR3 protein. D genes are given only for firm matches. Size is omitted from some rows. Given values are once, few, many or a class for expanded clones.

abundance: few; v_gene: TRBV7-9; d_gene: -; j_gene: TRBJ2-1; CDR3nt: TGTGCCAGCAGCTTGAAAGGGAGCCCCTACAATGAGCAGTTCTTC; CDR3aa: CASSLKGSPYNEQFF
abundance: -; v_gene: TRBV4-3; d_gene: -; j_gene: TRBJ2-3; CDR3nt: TGCGCCAGCAGCCAAGATGAAATGCCCCTAGATACGCAGTATTTT; CDR3aa: CASSQDEMPLDTQYF
abundance: many; v_gene: TRBV12-3/TRBV12-4; d_gene: TRBD2; j_gene: TRBJ2-7; CDR3nt: TGTGCCAGCAGCACCGGACTAGCGGGAGGCTACGAGCAGTACTTC; CDR3aa: CASSTGLAGGYEQYF
abundance: many; v_gene: TRBV27; d_gene: -; j_gene: TRBJ1-6; CDR3nt: TGTGCCAGCAGTTCACCAAATTCACCCCTCCACTTT; CDR3aa: CASSSPNSPLHF
abundance: many; v_gene: TRBV4-2; d_gene: -; j_gene: TRBJ2-7; CDR3nt: TGCGCCAGCAGCCAAGGGGACGAGCAGTACTTC; CDR3aa: CASSQGDEQYF
abundance: -; v_gene: TRBV12-5; d_gene: TRBD1; j_gene: TRBJ1-2; CDR3nt: TGTGCGCAAACAGGGGAAGGAAAAGGCTACACCTTC; CDR3aa: CAQTGEGKGYTF
abundance: once; v_gene: TRBV18; d_gene: -; j_gene: TRBJ1-5; CDR3nt: TGTGCCAGCTCGCGTACAGGGAATCAGCCCCAGCATTTT; CDR3aa: CASSRTGNQPQHF
abundance: few; v_gene: TRBV14; d_gene: -; j_gene: TRBJ2-7; CDR3nt: TGTGCCAGCAGCCAGGGCATCTACGAGCAGTACTTC; CDR3aa: CASSQGIYEQYF
abundance: -; v_gene: TRBV7-9; d_gene: -; j_gene: TRBJ2-2; CDR3nt: TGTGCCAGCACCCCCTTGGACCTCGATAACACCGGGGAGCTGTTTTTT; CDR3aa: CASTPLDLDNTGELFF
abundance: -; v_gene: TRBV6-2/TRBV6-3; d_gene: -; j_gene: TRBJ1-1; CDR3nt: TGTGCCAGCAGTCCCCCGGTGGAGGGATGGACTGAAGCTTTCTTT; CDR3aa: CASSPPVEGWTEAFF
abundance: -; v_gene: TRBV6-2/TRBV6-3; d_gene: -; j_gene: TRBJ2-2; CDR3nt: TGTGCCAGCAGTTACTACCCATCCGGGGAGCTGTTTTTT; CDR3aa: CASSYYPSGELFF
abundance: -; v_gene: TRBV6-1; d_gene: TRBD2; j_gene: TRBJ2-7; CDR3nt: TGTGCCAGCAGTCCGGCTGGCGGGAGCGGGTACGAGCAGTACTTC; CDR3aa: CASSPAGGSGYEQYF
abundance: few; v_gene: TRBV7-9; d_gene: -; j_gene: TRBJ1-4; CDR3nt: TGTGCCAGCAGCTCAAGGACCCTCGACAGGTTAGGCGAAAAACTGTTTTTT; CDR3aa: CASSSRTLDRLGEKLFF
abundance: -; v_gene: TRBV11-1; d_gene: -; j_gene: TRBJ2-7; CDR3nt: TGTGCCAGCAGCTTCGGACTCCACATTTACGAGCAGTACTTC; CDR3aa: CASSFGLHIYEQYF
abundance: few; v_gene: TRBV28; d_gene: -; j_gene: TRBJ1-5; CDR3nt: TGTGCCAGCAGTCTCGGGGTTGATAGCAATCAGCCCCAGCATTTT; CDR3aa: CASSLGVDSNQPQHF
abundance: many; v_gene: TRBV10-1; d_gene: TRBD1; j_gene: TRBJ2-3; CDR3nt: TGCGCCAGCAGGGAGACAGGGGCAGATACGCAGTATTTT; CDR3aa: CASRETGADTQYF
abundance: few; v_gene: TRBV4-3; d_gene: -; j_gene: TRBJ2-3; CDR3nt: TGCGCCAGCAGCCAAGATTTGGGGGCCAGGGAGAGCACAGATACGCAGTATTTT; CDR3aa: CASSQDLGARESTDTQYF
abundance: many; v_gene: TRBV10-3; d_gene: TRBD2; j_gene: TRBJ2-7; CDR3nt: TGTGCCATCAGTGATGTCCCTAGCGGGAGTTCGGTATCCTACGAGCAGTACTTC; CDR3aa: CAISDVPSGSSVSYEQYF
abundance: -; v_gene: TRBV7-6; d_gene: -; j_gene: TRBJ1-5; CDR3nt: TGTGCCAGCAGCGCTGCCTATCAGCCCCAGCATTTT; CDR3aa: CASSAAYQPQHF
abundance: few; v_gene: TRBV12-3/TRBV12-4; d_gene: -; j_gene: TRBJ1-6; CDR3nt: TGTGCCAGCGGGAAGGTCGATTCACCCCTCCACTTT; CDR3aa: CASGKVDSPLHF
abundance: -; v_gene: TRBV11-2; d_gene: -; j_gene: TRBJ2-2; CDR3nt: TGTGCCAGCAGCTTAGTAGGGTCGGGCGGGGAGCTGTTTTTT; CDR3aa: CASSLVGSGGELFF
abundance: -; v_gene: TRBV7-9; d_gene: -; j_gene: TRBJ2-1; CDR3nt: TGTGCCAGCAGCTTAGATATTTCTGGTGAGCAGTTCTTC; CDR3aa: CASSLDISGEQFF
abundance: -; v_gene: TRBV11-1; d_gene: TRBD2; j_gene: TRBJ2-3; CDR3nt: TGTGCCAGCACCACCGTCCGAGCCCTAGCGGGAGACACAGATACGCAGTATTTT; CDR3aa: CASTTVRALAGDTDTQYF
abundance: -; v_gene: TRBV10-3; d_gene: TRBD2; j_gene: TRBJ2-3; CDR3nt: TGTGCCATCAGTGAGTTGGCGGGAGACACAAATACGCAGTATTTT; CDR3aa: CAISELAGDTNTQYF
abundance: few; v_gene: TRBV9; d_gene: TRBD2; j_gene: TRBJ2-2; CDR3nt: TGTGCCAGCAGCGTAGGCGGGAGTAGCGCCGGGGAGCTGTTTTTT; CDR3aa: CASSVGGSSAGELFF
abundance: many; v_gene: TRBV24-1; d_gene: TRBD1; j_gene: TRBJ1-1; CDR3nt: TGTGCCACCAGTGACTATGGACAGGGGGCCGACACTGAAGCTTTCTTT; CDR3aa: CATSDYGQGADTEAFF
abundance: few; v_gene: TRBV4-3; d_gene: TRBD2; j_gene: TRBJ2-3; CDR3nt: TGCGCCAGCAGCCGGACTAGCGGGAGTGATACGCAGTATTTT; CDR3aa: CASSRTSGSDTQYF
abundance: few; v_gene: TRBV10-3; d_gene: -; j_gene: TRBJ2-1; CDR3nt: TGTGCCATCAGTGAAGCCGTAGCGAGTGTGGTGCAGTTCTTC; CDR3aa: CAISEAVASVVQFF
abundance: few; v_gene: TRBV5-6; d_gene: -; j_gene: TRBJ2-2; CDR3nt: TGTGCCAGCAGCTTGGGGTCGGGTACCGGGGAGCTGTTTTTT; CDR3aa: CASSLGSGTGELFF
abundance: many; v_gene: TRBV27; d_gene: TRBD1; j_gene: TRBJ2-1; CDR3nt: TGTGCCAGCAGTCCGACCGGACAGGCCCCTATCGAGCAGTTCTTC; CDR3aa: CASSPTGQAPIEQFF
abundance: -; v_gene: TRBV29-1; d_gene: -; j_gene: TRBJ2-3; CDR3nt: TGCAGCGTTGAAGCGCCGTCCCTAGCTATAGATACGCAGTATTTT; CDR3aa: CSVEAPSLAIDTQYF
abundance: many; v_gene: TRBV6-1; d_gene: -; j_gene: TRBJ2-1; CDR3nt: TGTGCCAGCAGCGAAACCGGGACTGACTACAATGAGCAGTTCTTC; CDR3aa: CASSETGTDYNEQFF
abundance: many; v_gene: TRBV27; d_gene: -; j_gene: TRBJ2-7; CDR3nt: TGTGCCAGCGGGCTAGGGACCTACGAGCAGTACTTC; CDR3aa: CASGLGTYEQYF
abundance: -; v_gene: TRBV4-1; d_gene: TRBD2; j_gene: TRBJ2-4; CDR3nt: TGCGCCAGCAGCCAAGTATTTAGCGGGAACATTCAGTACTTC; CDR3aa: CASSQVFSGNIQYF
abundance: many; v_gene: TRBV4-1; d_gene: -; j_gene: TRBJ2-2; CDR3nt: TGCGCCAGCAGCCAAGCATTAGGGGACGGCGGGGAGCTGTTTTTT; CDR3aa: CASSQALGDGGELFF
abundance: few; v_gene: TRBV4-1; d_gene: TRBD2; j_gene: TRBJ2-1; CDR3nt: TGCGCCAGCAGAGCGGGGAATGAGCAGTTCTTC; CDR3aa: CASRAGNEQFF
abundance: many; v_gene: TRBV7-6; d_gene: -; j_gene: TRBJ2-7; CDR3nt: TGTGCCAGCAGCTTAGGGACTACGACCTACGAGCAGTACTTC; CDR3aa: CASSLGTTTYEQYF
abundance: many; v_gene: TRBV12-3/TRBV12-4; d_gene: TRBD1; j_gene: TRBJ2-1; CDR3nt: TGTGCCAGCAGTTTTACCGGGACAGCGTCCTCCTACAATGAGCAGTTCTTC; CDR3aa: CASSFTGTASSYNEQFF
abundance: -; v_gene: TRBV5-1; d_gene: -; j_gene: TRBJ2-5; CDR3nt: TGCGCCAGCAAGTTGGGTTTGCAAGAGACCCAGTACTTC; CDR3aa: CASKLGLQETQYF
abundance: few; v_gene: TRBV12-3/TRBV12-4; d_gene: TRBD1; j_gene: TRBJ2-1; CDR3nt: TGTGCCAGCAGTACCCGGACAGGGGGCACAATGGAGTTCTTC; CDR3aa: CASSTRTGGTMEFF
abundance: -; v_gene: TRBV25-1; d_gene: -; j_gene: TRBJ1-3; CDR3nt: TGTGCCAGCAGTGAATGGGGCAGCTCTGGAAACACCATATATTTT; CDR3aa: CASSEWGSSGNTIYF
abundance: few; v_gene: TRBV6-1; d_gene: -; j_gene: TRBJ2-7; CDR3nt: TGTGCCAGCAGTGAAGTCTTAGGGGCCCAGCGGCCAATTGACGAGCAGTACTTC; CDR3aa: CASSEVLGAQRPIDEQYF
abundance: -; v_gene: TRBV6-1; d_gene: -; j_gene: TRBJ2-2; CDR3nt: TGTGCCAGCAGGGAGGGGGAGCCGAACACCGGGGAGCTGTTTTTT; CDR3aa: CASREGEPNTGELFF
abundance: many; v_gene: TRBV29-1; d_gene: TRBD1; j_gene: TRBJ2-5; CDR3nt: TGCAGCGTTGAAGCTCAGGGACAGGGGTCCCAAGAGACCCAGTACTTC; CDR3aa: CSVEAQGQGSQETQYF
abundance: -; v_gene: TRBV20-1; d_gene: TRBD1; j_gene: TRBJ2-7; CDR3nt: TGCAGTGCTAGAGACCCTCCCCCGGGACAGGGGGCCAACGAGCAGTACTTC; CDR3aa: CSARDPPPGQGANEQYF
abundance: -; v_gene: TRBV6-2/TRBV6-3; d_gene: -; j_gene: TRBJ2-7; CDR3nt: TGTGCCAGCAGTTACGGTCCCATCCGCTCCTACGAGCAGTACTTC; CDR3aa: CASSYGPIRSYEQYF
abundance: few; v_gene: TRBV29-1; d_gene: -; j_gene: TRBJ2-7; CDR3nt: TGCAGCGTTCTGCTCATGGGCAGCACCTACGAGCAGTACTTC; CDR3aa: CSVLLMGSTYEQYF
abundance: few; v_gene: TRBV11-2; d_gene: -; j_gene: TRBJ2-5; CDR3nt: TGTGCCAGCAGCTTAGTAGGTAGGGGGCGGGGAGAAGAGACCCAGTACTTC; CDR3aa: CASSLVGRGRGEETQYF
abundance: -; v_gene: TRBV9; d_gene: TRBD1; j_gene: TRBJ1-2; CDR3nt: TGTGCCAGCAGCGTAGCGGCGGGACAGGGGCGAGGCTACACCTTC; CDR3aa: CASSVAAGQGRGYTF
abundance: -; v_gene: TRBV7-9; d_gene: -; j_gene: TRBJ1-6; CDR3nt: TGTGCCAGCAGCCGCGTAGCCATCCCCCTCCACTTT; CDR3aa: CASSRVAIPLHF
abundance: many; v_gene: TRBV5-1; d_gene: -; j_gene: TRBJ2-7; CDR3nt: TGCGCCAGCAGCTCCGACTACTCTTACGAGCAGTACTTC; CDR3aa: CASSSDYSYEQYF
abundance: -; v_gene: TRBV19; d_gene: -; j_gene: TRBJ2-1; CDR3nt: TGTGCCAGTAATTTAGGAGATTATTCCTACAATGAGCAGTTCTTC; CDR3aa: CASNLGDYSYNEQFF
abundance: -; v_gene: TRBV6-5; d_gene: TRBD2; j_gene: TRBJ2-1; CDR3nt: TGTGCCAGCAGTTACGAAATTGGTAGCGGGACCTACAATGAGCAGTTCTTC; CDR3aa: CASSYEIGSGTYNEQFF
abundance: -; v_gene: TRBV20-1; d_gene: -; j_gene: TRBJ2-5; CDR3nt: TGCAGTGCTAGAGGGGAAGGGCAAGGGGCGCTCCTCCAAGAGACCCAGTACTTC; CDR3aa: CSARGEGQGALLQETQYF